This TCR beta chain emerged from a study of T cell responses to AZD1222 COVID-19 vaccine. V lost 6 bases and J lost 4, with 12 bases in between. The CDR3 length is 13 residues. Looked up from germline, CDR1 is SEHNR and CDR2 is FQNEAQ (reference sequence). With regard to this clone: Its antigen is as yet unknown.

Timing groups of about 4 and about 12 weeks for second doses were pooled. The protocol was immunoSEQ multiplex PCR, while the TCRdb copy is restricted to in-frame clones and leaves out a portion. The data contain approximately 150,000 clones, about 90% of them singletons. Overall study results and limits: Repertoire sampling happened only post peak T cell response. Nearly half of spike-specific TCRs reportedly go after variant regions that carry no mutations.

The sequenced sample was peripheral blood, obtained 28 days after the second AZD1222 dose. This chain connects TRBV7-9 to TRBJ1-1, with D maybe TRBD1 (5 bases). The receptor was isolated from an adult who received the AZD1222 COVID-19 vaccine. CDR3 protein: CASSLNQGTEAFF. The CDR3 DNA sequence: TGTGCCAGCAGTTTAAACCAGGGCACTGAAGCTTTCTTT.